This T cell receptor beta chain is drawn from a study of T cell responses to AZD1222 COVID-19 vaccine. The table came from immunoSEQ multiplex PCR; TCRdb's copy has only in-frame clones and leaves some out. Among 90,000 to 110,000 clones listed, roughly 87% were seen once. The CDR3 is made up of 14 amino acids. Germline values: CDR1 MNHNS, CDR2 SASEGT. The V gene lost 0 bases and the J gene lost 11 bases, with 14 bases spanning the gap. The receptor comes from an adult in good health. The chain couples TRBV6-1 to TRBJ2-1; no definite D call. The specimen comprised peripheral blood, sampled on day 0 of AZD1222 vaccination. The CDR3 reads CASSEATIRGKQFF. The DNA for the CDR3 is TGTGCCAGCAGTGAAGCGACCATCCGCGGCAAGCAGTTCTTC.